This passage covers 20 T cell receptor beta chains from one sample sequenced in a study of spatial heterogeneity in lung cancer. Overall study results and limits: In tumors, expanded intratumoral alpha and beta TCR counts tracked mutation counts.

The time point here: sample taken at primary tumor resection. TCRdb re-derived calls from the 5' RACE reads in MiXCR, one entry per CDR3 protein. The table shows over 6,500 distinct CDR3 sequences, with roughly 12% occurring only once. Their antigens remain unidentified. The input for sequencing was lung tumor tissue, taken at surgery. The receptors here all came from a male donor with early-stage non-small cell lung cancer.

This clonotype was picked up many times. This beta chain slipped into a library made for alpha chains as a stray read, so its size is not meaningful. The V gene is TRBV11-2, the J gene TRBJ2-7, with D possibly being TRBD1 (5 bases). Per the germline V gene, CDR1 is SGHAT and CDR2 is FQNNGV. Trimming left V 2 bases short and J 2 bases short, with 7 bases between. The CDR3 sequence is 13 residues long. CDR3 DNA sequence: TGTGCCAGCAGCTTACAGGGCCCCTACGAGCAGTACTTC. Its protein is CASSLQGPYEQYF.

This clonotype has ten or more counts. This beta chain appears as a stray read in a library generated for alpha chains; its size is not informative. The chain uses TRBV19 and TRBJ2-5; no definite D call. The length of the CDR3 is 13 residues. Trimming stripped 3 bases from V and 2 bases from J, with 7 bases between. Germline CDR1 is LNHDA and CDR2 is SQIVND (reference sequence). The DNA for the CDR3 is TGTGCCAGTAGTATGAAACGGCAAGAGACCCAGTACTTC. Protein sequence: CASSMKRQETQYF.

Note on this clonotype: Within a library made for alpha chains, this beta chain is off target, and its count is uninformative. J is TRBJ2-3 and V is TRBV20-1, with 8 bases matching TRBD2. The germline V gene encodes CDR1 DFQATT and CDR2 SNEGSKA (reference sequence). J lost 4 bases, V lost 3 bases, and 6 bases had no gene match. This CDR3 contains 14 residues. The CDR3 here is CSASRSGSADTQYF. The CDR3 region has the DNA TGCAGTGCTAGTAGGAGCGGGAGTGCAGATACGCAGTATTTT.

This clonotype was seen repeatedly, ten times or more. The size of this beta chain means little, since it is a stray read in a library made for alpha chains. The chain combines TRBV28 with TRBJ1-1; D is perhaps TRBD1 (6 bases). Trimming left V 5 bases short and J 0 bases short, with 13 bases between. CDR1 MDHEN and CDR2 SYDVKM come from the germline V gene. The CDR3 contains 15 residues. The CDR3 here is CASSPLPGVNTEAFF. The CDR3 nucleotides read TGTGCCAGCAGTCCGCTCCCAGGGGTGAACACTGAAGCTTTCTTT.

In this sample, this clonotype is large. With the library built for alpha chains, this beta chain is off target and its frequency is not meaningful. The chain employs TRBV20-1 and TRBJ1-6; tentative D call: TRBD1 (6 bases). CDR3 length equals 13 residues. Germline CDR1 reads DFQATT; CDR2 reads SNEGSKA (reference sequence). Trimming removed 5 bases at V and 10 bases at J, with 15 bases between. The CDR3 region is CSASKGGGSPLHF. Written as DNA, the CDR3 is TGCAGTGCTTCAAAGGGGGGTGGGTCACCCCTCCACTTT.

Ten or more counts support this clonotype. A library prepared for alpha chains yielded this beta chain as an off-target read; its size is of little meaning. The gene calls are TRBV12-3 or TRBV12-4 and TRBJ2-1; D gene uncertain. There are 12 residues in the CDR3. Trimming took off 8 bases at V and 4 bases at J, with 9 bases between the two ends. CDR3 coding DNA: TGTGCCAGCGCAAACGGATACAATGAGCAGTTCTTC. Residues: CASANGYNEQFF.

This clonotype came up many times. This beta chain was picked up by a library intended for alpha chains and is off target, so its count carries little meaning. V gene TRBV29-1 combines with J gene TRBJ2-2; TRBD1 matches at 8 bases. CDR1 is SQVTM, CDR2 ANQGSEA, per germline. CDR3 length: 14 residues. The ends lost 3 bases at V and 5 bases at J; junction bases unmatched: 5. The CDR3 loop is CSVEAGGGTGELFF. The CDR3 DNA sequence: TGCAGCGTTGAGGCAGGGGGCGGGACCGGGGAGCTGTTTTTT.

There are many counts of this clonotype. For a library built for alpha chains, this beta chain is a stray read; little rests on its size. This chain joins TRBV12-3 or TRBV12-4 and TRBJ1-5; a possible D gene is TRBD1 (6 bases). Trimming shortened V by 6 bases and J by 7 bases, and 13 bases separated the two germline ends. The CDR3 is made up of 13 amino acids. The DNA of the CDR3 is TGTGCCAGCAGGCCTACAGGGAACCAGCCCCAGCATTTT. Protein: CASRPTGNQPQHF.

This clonotype was observed many times. The library was built for alpha chains, so this beta chain is an off-target read and its size means little. The CDR3 protein is CASSLFHGGTEAFF. The CDR3 bases are TGTGCCAGCAGCTTGTTCCACGGCGGGACTGAAGCTTTCTTT. The rearrangement uses TRBV5-5 and TRBJ1-1, with D unresolved. The CDR3 has 14 residues. Germline lookup yields CDR1 SGHKS and CDR2 YYEKEE (reference sequence). V was shortened by 1 base and J by 5 bases, with 12 bases between the two germline ends. The full variable domain, with the rest looked up from reference TRBV5-5 and TRBJ1-1, is DAGVTQSPTHLIKTRGQQVTLRCSPISGHKSVSWYQQVLGQGPQFIFQYYEKEERGRGNFPDRFSARQFPNYSSELNVNALLLGDSALYLCASSLFHGGTEAFFGQGTRLTVV.

This clonotype occurred a few times. This beta chain was picked up by a library intended for alpha chains and is off target, so its count carries little meaning. The genes are TRBV7-6 and TRBJ2-1; D gene uncertain. The V and J ends lost 5 bases and 3 bases respectively, with 2 bases between them. The germline gives CDR1 SGHVS, CDR2 FNYEAQ. The CDR3 length is 11 residues. This chain's CDR3 is CASSHYNEQFF. CDR3 nucleotides: TGTGCCAGCAGCCACTACAATGAGCAGTTCTTC. The complete variable domain, with remaining parts taken from reference TRBV7-6 and TRBJ2-1, reads GAGVSQSPRYKVTKRGQDVALRCDPISGHVSLYWYRQALGQGPEFLTYFNYEAQQDKSGLPNDRFSAERPEGSISTLTIQRTEQRDSAMYRCASSHYNEQFFGPGTRLTVL.

Relative to its sample, this clonotype is medium-sized. As an off-target read in a library built for alpha chains, this beta chain has a frequency of little significance. This sequence joins TRBV27 and TRBJ2-3; D ambiguous. Germline CDR1 reads MNHEY; CDR2 reads SMNVEV (reference sequence). The CDR3 consists of 14 residues. V lost 3 bases and J lost 1, with 8 bases in between. The CDR3 sequence is CASSFGFGTDTQYF. In nucleotides, the CDR3 is TGTGCCAGCAGTTTCGGGTTTGGCACAGATACGCAGTATTTT.

This clonotype has ten or more counts. For a library built for alpha chains, this beta chain is a stray read; little rests on its size. The chain uses TRBV7-2 and TRBJ2-5, with no clear D. Trimming took off 1 base at V and 4 bases at J, with 4 bases between the two ends. Germline CDR1 reads SGHTA; CDR2 reads FQGNSA. CDR3 size: 12 residues. The CDR3 nucleotides are TGTGCCAGCAGCTTAGAAGCAGAGACCCAGTACTTC. It codes for CASSLEAETQYF.

A few counts support this clonotype. Found in a library prepared for alpha chains, this beta chain is an off-target read, and its abundance has little meaning. The V call is TRBV7-2, the J call TRBJ2-1, with TRBD2 identical over 7 bases. The J segment lost 10 bases and the V segment lost 8 bases, leaving 11 bases of the junction unmatched. From germline, CDR1 is SGHTA and CDR2 FQGNSA. The CDR3 runs to 13 residues. CDR3 sequence: CASALRLAGEQFF. The DNA for the CDR3 is TGTGCCAGCGCCTTGAGACTAGCTGGCGAGCAGTTCTTC.

This clonotype has ten or more counts. Little can be read into the size of this beta chain, an off-target read in a library designed for alpha chains. The chain is built from TRBV11-2 and TRBJ1-1; 8 bases align to TRBD1. V lost 1 base, J lost 3 bases, and 10 bases stayed unmatched. CDR3 length: 17 residues. Germline-derived CDR1 and CDR2 are SGHAT and FQNNGV. The CDR3 sequence: CASSLGGFDRGYTEAFF. In DNA, the CDR3 is TGTGCCAGCAGCTTAGGTGGGTTTGACAGGGGATACACTGAAGCTTTCTTT.

This clonotype was seen many times. This beta chain appears as a stray read in a library generated for alpha chains; its size is not informative. V gene TRBV27 combines with J gene TRBJ1-6; D remains unclear. Trimming stripped 7 bases from V and 10 bases from J, with 11 bases between. Per germline, CDR1 MNHEY and CDR2 SMNVEV (reference sequence). The CDR3 covers 12 residues. The CDR3 coding sequence is TGTGCCAGCAAACAACAAAGCTCACCCCTCCACTTT. Its protein is CASKQQSSPLHF.

This clonotype is categorized as medium-sized (0.01 to 0.1%). With the library built for alpha chains, this beta chain is off target and its frequency is not meaningful. The rearrangement joins TRBV29-1 to TRBJ2-2, with a weak D call TRBD2 (6 bases). The CDR3 consists of 15 residues. The ends were cut back, 4 bases at V and 0 bases at J, with 12 bases in the middle. CDR1 SQVTM and CDR2 ANQGSEA come from the germline V gene. This chain's CDR3 is CSVGSGAPNTGELFF. The CDR3 nucleotides are TGCAGCGTTGGCTCGGGAGCACCGAACACCGGGGAGCTGTTTTTT.

This clonotype occurred many times. As an off-target read in a library built for alpha chains, this beta chain has a frequency of little significance. The chain employs TRBV7-2 and TRBJ2-1; D is uncertain. This CDR3 has 13 residues. Trimming stripped 2 bases from V and 15 bases from J, with 17 bases between. CDR1 is SGHTA and CDR2 is FQGNSA in the germline V gene. CDR3 nucleotide sequence: TGTGCCAGCAGCTTAAACAGCCTCTCGAGGCGGTTCTTC. Translation: CASSLNSLSRRFF.

This clonotype has ten or more counts. In a library made to pick up alpha chains, this beta chain is a stray read with a size that means little. V is TRBV10-3 and J is TRBJ2-3; TRBD2 matches at 9 bases. Germline V gives CDR1 ENHRY, CDR2 SYGVKD. V lost 4 bases to trimming and J lost 0 bases; unmatched junction nucleotides: 2. This CDR3 contains 15 residues. The CDR3 here is CAISGLAGSTDTQYF. CDR3 nucleotides: TGTGCCATCAGTGGGCTAGCGGGGAGCACAGATACGCAGTATTTT.

This clonotype was observed many times. The library was built for alpha chains, so this beta chain is an off-target read and its size means little. The J gene is TRBJ2-1, the V gene TRBV11-2; 13 nucleotides align to TRBD2. The CDR3 length is 15 residues. CDR1 and CDR2 from the germline V gene are SGHAT and FQNNGV. The ends lost 1 base at V and 9 bases at J; junction bases unmatched: 3. The CDR3 here is CASSLGTSGSGEQFF. The CDR3 DNA is TGTGCCAGCAGCTTAGGGACTAGCGGGAGCGGTGAGCAGTTCTTC.

This clonotype has ten or more counts. The library was designed around alpha chains, so this beta chain is a stray read whose abundance carries little weight. V and J are TRBV7-2 and TRBJ2-1; the D is unclear. The V gene lost 4 bases and the J gene lost 1 base, with 8 bases spanning the gap. The CDR3 has 14 residues. Germline CDR1 is SGHTA and CDR2 is FQGNSA. CDR3 sequence: CASSSDVSYNEQFF. In nucleotides, the CDR3 is TGTGCCAGCAGCTCGGACGTATCCTACAATGAGCAGTTCTTC.